The sequence of this T cell receptor (beta chain) was determined in a study of blood T cell repertoires in COVID-19. Turning to the study itself: Sources were T cells, B-cell-depleted T cells, or PBMCs; the material itself was cDNA or gDNA.

In the study's own analysis: Quantification of nucleated cells was approximated via reference gene primer amplification. Sequencing used immunoSEQ multiplex PCR; TCRdb keeps in-frame clones, though not all of them. That table is the source of V, J and clone size, and D and trimming were worked out from the DNA. The sample lists around 37,000 clones, 75% to 90% occurring once. The CDR3 length is 14 residues. Germline assignment: CDR1 GTSNPN and CDR2 SVGIG (reference sequence). The germline V and J ends were trimmed by 2 bases and 3 bases, with 14 bases remaining between them. V usage is TRBV30 and J usage is TRBJ2-7; D unresolved. The sample consisted of peripheral blood. The sequence was collected from a man aged 50-59 years with active or convalescent COVID-19. As DNA, the CDR3 is TGTGCCTGGAGTCTGACGACCACGGGCTACGAGCAGTACTTC. Protein product: CAWSLTTTGYEQYF.